This T cell receptor (beta chain) was found in a study of blood T cell repertoires in COVID-19. TCRdb's table, derived via immunoSEQ multiplex PCR, lists solely in-frame clones and lacks some. The table lists approximately 210,000 clones, more than 75% of them singletons. Trimming took 3 bases from V and 0 from J, leaving 9 bases between them. This CDR3 is 15 amino acids long. Germline lookup yields CDR1 KGHSH and CDR2 LQKENI. V usage is TRBV18 and J usage is TRBJ2-4; D remains unclear. The sequenced material came from peripheral blood. The receptor was derived from a human donor in a cohort sampled during active COVID-19. CDR3 DNA sequence: TGTGCCAGCTCACCGGCGGATCTAGCCAAAAACATTCAGTACTTC. This sequence encodes CASSPADLAKNIQYF.